The source of this TCR beta chain is a study of tumor and adjacent non-tumor tissue in lung cancer. TCRbeta libraries were built with three rounds of nested PCR, modified from ARM-PCR. A single record per CDR3 protein comes from TCRdb applying MiXCR to the multiplex PCR reads. The sample has roughly 75,000 distinct CDR3 sequences; roughly 73% are singletons. RNA was extracted from bulk tissue without any cell sorting. Donors were chemotherapy-naive, newly diagnosed lung cancer surgical patients in China, August–late 2014. Germline V gene lookup returns CDR1 MNHNY and CDR2 SVGAGI (reference sequence). There are 12 residues in the CDR3. The V end lost 5 bases, the J end lost 6 bases, and 11 bases lay between the germline ends. By sample fraction, this clonotype is medium-sized.

The chain recombines TRBV6-6 with TRBJ2-7, with D tentatively TRBD1 or TRBD2 (5 bases each). This TCR came from a woman aged 50 to 60 with non-small cell lung cancer. The sequenced sample was lung tumor tissue. CDR3 sequence reads: CASSLPGGEQYF. The CDR3 nucleotides are TGTGCCAGCAGTCTCCCTGGGGGCGAGCAGTACTTC.